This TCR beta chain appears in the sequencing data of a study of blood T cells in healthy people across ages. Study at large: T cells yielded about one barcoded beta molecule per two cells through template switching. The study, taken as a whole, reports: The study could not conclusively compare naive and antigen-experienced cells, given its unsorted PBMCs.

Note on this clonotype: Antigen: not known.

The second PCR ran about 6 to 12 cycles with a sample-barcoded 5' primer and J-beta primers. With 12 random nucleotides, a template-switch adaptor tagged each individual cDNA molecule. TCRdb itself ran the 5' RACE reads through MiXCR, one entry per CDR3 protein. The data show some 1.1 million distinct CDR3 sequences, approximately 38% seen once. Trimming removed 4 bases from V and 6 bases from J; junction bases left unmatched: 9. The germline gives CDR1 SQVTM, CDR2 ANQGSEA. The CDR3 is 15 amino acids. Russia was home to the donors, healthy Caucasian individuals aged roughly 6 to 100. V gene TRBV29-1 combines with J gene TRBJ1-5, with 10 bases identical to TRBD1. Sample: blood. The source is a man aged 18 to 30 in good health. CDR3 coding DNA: TGCAGCGTTGGGTCGGGACAGGGGTTCGCTCAGCCCCAGCATTTT. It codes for CSVGSGQGFAQPQHF.